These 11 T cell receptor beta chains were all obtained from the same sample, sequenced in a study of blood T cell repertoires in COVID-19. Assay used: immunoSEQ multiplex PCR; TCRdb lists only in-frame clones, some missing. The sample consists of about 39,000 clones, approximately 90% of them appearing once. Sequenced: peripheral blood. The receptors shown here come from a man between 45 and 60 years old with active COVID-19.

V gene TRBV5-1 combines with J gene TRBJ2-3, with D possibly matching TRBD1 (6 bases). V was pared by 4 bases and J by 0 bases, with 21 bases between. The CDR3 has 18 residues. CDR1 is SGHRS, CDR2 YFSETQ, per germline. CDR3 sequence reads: CASSPGRTALASTDTQYF. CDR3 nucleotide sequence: TGCGCCAGCAGCCCAGGAAGGACAGCACTTGCTAGCACAGATACGCAGTATTTT. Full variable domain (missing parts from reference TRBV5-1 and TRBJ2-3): KAGVTQTPRYLIKTRGQQVTLSCSPISGHRSVSWYQQTPGQGLQFLFEYFSETQRNKGNFPGRFSGRQFSNSRSEMNVSTLELGDSALYLCASSPGRTALASTDTQYFGPGTRLTVL.

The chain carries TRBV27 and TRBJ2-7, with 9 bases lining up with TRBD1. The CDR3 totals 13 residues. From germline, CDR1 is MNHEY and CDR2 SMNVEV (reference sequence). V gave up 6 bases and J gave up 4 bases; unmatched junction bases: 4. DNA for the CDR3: TGTGCCAGCAGGGACAGGGGTTTATACGAGCAGTACTTC. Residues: CASRDRGLYEQYF.

In nucleotides, the CDR3 is TGCGCCAGCAGCCAAGATTTTCGCCGAGGCGGGAGAATCTACAATGAGCAGTTCTTC. It encodes CASSQDFRRGGRIYNEQFF. The V call is TRBV4-1, the J call TRBJ2-1, with 7 bases fitting TRBD2. Germline CDR1 MGHRA, CDR2 YSYEKL. With V trimmed by 0 bases and J by 3 bases, 14 bases remained unmatched. The CDR3 runs to 19 residues.

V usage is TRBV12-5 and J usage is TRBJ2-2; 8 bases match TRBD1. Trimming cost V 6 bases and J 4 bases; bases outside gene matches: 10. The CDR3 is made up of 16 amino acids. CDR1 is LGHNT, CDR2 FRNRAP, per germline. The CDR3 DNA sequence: TGTGCTAGTGGCCCCTCTGACAGGGGTACCACCGGGGAGCTGTTTTTT. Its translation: CASGPSDRGTTGELFF. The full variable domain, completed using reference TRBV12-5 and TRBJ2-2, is DARVTQTPRHKVTEMGQEVTMRCQPILGHNTVFWYRQTMMQGLELLAYFRNRAPLDDSGMPKDRFSAEMPDATLATLKIQPSEPRDSAVYFCASGPSDRGTTGELFFGEGSRLTVL.

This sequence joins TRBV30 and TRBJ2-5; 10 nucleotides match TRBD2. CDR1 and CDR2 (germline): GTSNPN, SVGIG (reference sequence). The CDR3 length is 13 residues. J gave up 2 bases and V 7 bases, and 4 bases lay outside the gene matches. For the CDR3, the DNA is TGTGCCTCGAGGACTAGCGGACAAGAGACCCAGTACTTC. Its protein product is CASRTSGQETQYF.

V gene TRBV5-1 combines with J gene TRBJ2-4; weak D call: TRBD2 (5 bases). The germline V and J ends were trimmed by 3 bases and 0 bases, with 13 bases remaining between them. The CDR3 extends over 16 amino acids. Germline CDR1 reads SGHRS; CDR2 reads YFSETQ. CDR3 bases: TGCGCCAGCAGCTCCCAAACCGGACTAGCCAAAAACATTCAGTACTTC. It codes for CASSSQTGLAKNIQYF.

CDR3 protein: CASSPGTANQPQHF. CDR3 nucleotides: TGCGCCAGCAGCCCTGGGACAGCAAATCAGCCCCAGCATTTT. V is TRBV5-1 and J is TRBJ1-5, with 7 bases matching TRBD1. V was pared by 4 bases and J by 4 bases, with 5 bases of the junction left unmatched. The CDR3 is 14 residues long. The germline V gene has CDR1 SGHRS and CDR2 YFSETQ.

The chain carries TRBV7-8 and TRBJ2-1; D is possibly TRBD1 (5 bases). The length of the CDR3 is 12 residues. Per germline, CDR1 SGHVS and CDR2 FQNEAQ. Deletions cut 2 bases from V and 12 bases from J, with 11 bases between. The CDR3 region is CASSLLGTGQFF. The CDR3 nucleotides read TGTGCCAGCAGCTTACTCGGTACAGGGCAGTTCTTC.

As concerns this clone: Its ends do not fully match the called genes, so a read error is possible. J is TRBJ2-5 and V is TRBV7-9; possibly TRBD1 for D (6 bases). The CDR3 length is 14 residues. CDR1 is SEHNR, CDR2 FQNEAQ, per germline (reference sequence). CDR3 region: CASSVDRRQETQHF. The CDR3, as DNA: TGTGCCAGCAGCGTTGACAGGAGACAAGAGACCCAGCACTTC.

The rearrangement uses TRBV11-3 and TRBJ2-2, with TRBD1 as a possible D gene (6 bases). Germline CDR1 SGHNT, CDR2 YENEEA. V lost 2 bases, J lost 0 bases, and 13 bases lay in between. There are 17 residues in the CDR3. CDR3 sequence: CASSLFGGASNTGELFF. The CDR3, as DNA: TGTGCCAGCAGCTTATTTGGGGGCGCTTCGAACACCGGGGAGCTGTTTTTT.

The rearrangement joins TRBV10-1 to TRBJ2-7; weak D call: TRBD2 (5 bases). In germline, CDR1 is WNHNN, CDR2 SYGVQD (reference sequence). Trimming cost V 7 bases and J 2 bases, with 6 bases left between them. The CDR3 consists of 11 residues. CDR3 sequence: CASTGTYEQYF. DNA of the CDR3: TGCGCCAGCACCGGGACCTACGAGCAGTACTTC.